This T cell receptor beta chain was recovered during a study of post-analysis software for immune sequencing data. The CDR3 runs 15 residues. Germline CDR1 is SGHTA and CDR2 is FQGNSA. The ends lost 3 bases at V and 12 bases at J; junction bases unmatched: 11. With respect to this clonotype: The antigen remains undetermined. This could be a read error, since a much larger clone is one nucleotide away.

TCR beta cDNA libraries had unique molecular identifiers. MiXCR, applied by TCRdb to the PCR reads, yields one record per CDR3 protein. Of about 200,000 distinct CDR3 sequences listed, around 29% were seen once; the top ten hold about 3.7%. Study conclusions and caveats: TRBV5-6, TRBV5-1 and TRBV20-1 were among a few TRBV segments more frequent in patients than controls. For normalized Chao1 diversity, multiple sclerosis patients scored significantly lower than controls did.

The J gene is TRBJ2-7, the V gene TRBV7-2; 13 nucleotides align to TRBD2. Sequencing was carried out using blood. The receptor comes from a girl aged 2-17 years with multiple sclerosis. The CDR3 coding sequence is TGTGCCAGCAGCTTCAAAGCTGGACTAGCGGGGGTGCGGTACTTC. Its protein product is CASSFKAGLAGVRYF.